This T cell receptor beta chain was recorded in a study of T-cell memory formation after mild COVID-19. Study details: Clustering of TCRs was largely donor specific.

This clonotype turned up a few times. Its matching antigen is unknown. Deletions cut 4 bases from V and 5 bases from J, with 17 bases between. The CDR3 spans 15 residues. Germline V gene data show CDR1 as LGHDT and CDR2 as YNNKEL (reference sequence). Each CDR3 protein gets one entry after TCRdb re-called the 5' RACE reads with MiXCR. Of 300,000 to 350,000 distinct CDR3 sequences listed, approximately 13% are singletons. Findings of the study overall: Clones contracting day 15 to 85 were balanced CD4/CD8; later expanders leaned CD4+.

The sample was PBMCs or a T cell subset sorted from them (not recorded which). The rearrangement uses TRBV3-1 and TRBJ2-5; D perhaps matches TRBD1 (6 bases). This sequence was found in a man between 18 and 29 years old who had mild COVID-19 (a few samples of this study predate the infection). Cell type and time point are not known. CDR3 sequence (DNA): TGTGCCAGCAGCCCCCGGCTGGGGGCCTCCGAGACCCAGTACTTC. Translation gives CASSPRLGASETQYF.